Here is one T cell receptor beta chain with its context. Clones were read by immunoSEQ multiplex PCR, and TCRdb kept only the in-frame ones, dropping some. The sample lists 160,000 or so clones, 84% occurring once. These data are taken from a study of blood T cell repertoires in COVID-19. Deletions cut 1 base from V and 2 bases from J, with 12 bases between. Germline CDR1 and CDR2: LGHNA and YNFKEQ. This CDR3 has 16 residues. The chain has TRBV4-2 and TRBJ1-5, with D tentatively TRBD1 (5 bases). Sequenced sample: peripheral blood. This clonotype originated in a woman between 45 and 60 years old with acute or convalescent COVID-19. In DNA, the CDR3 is TGTGCCAGCAGCCAAGGGGGGGTCGGGGGCAATCAGCCCCAGCATTTT. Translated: CASSQGGVGGNQPQHF.